This T cell receptor beta chain derives from a study of blood T cells in healthy people across ages. Collection of 8.5 to 10 milliliters of peripheral blood was performed for each donor. A J-beta primer mix and a sample-barcoded 5' primer were used in a second PCR of roughly 6 to 11 cycles. A tag from a template-switch adaptor with 12 random nucleotides marked each cDNA molecule. TCRdb fed the 5' RACE reads into MiXCR, producing one record per CDR3 protein. The sample holds about 1.5 million distinct CDR3 sequences, 35% to 45% seen once. General observations from the study: Getting older went along with TCR beta diversity per million T cells dropping roughly linearly.

Notes on this clonotype: Antigen unknown.

Sequenced: blood. The sequence was collected from a woman aged 18 to 35 in good health.

CDR3 DNA: TGCAGTCAAAGTGCACAGAACTATGGCTACACCTTC. Its translation: CSQSAQNYGYTF. The chain couples TRBV20-1 to TRBJ1-2; D remains ambiguous. The CDR3 covers 12 residues. From germline, CDR1 is DFQATT and CDR2 SNEGSKA (reference sequence). The V end lost 8 bases, the J end lost 2 bases, and 12 bases lay between the germline ends.